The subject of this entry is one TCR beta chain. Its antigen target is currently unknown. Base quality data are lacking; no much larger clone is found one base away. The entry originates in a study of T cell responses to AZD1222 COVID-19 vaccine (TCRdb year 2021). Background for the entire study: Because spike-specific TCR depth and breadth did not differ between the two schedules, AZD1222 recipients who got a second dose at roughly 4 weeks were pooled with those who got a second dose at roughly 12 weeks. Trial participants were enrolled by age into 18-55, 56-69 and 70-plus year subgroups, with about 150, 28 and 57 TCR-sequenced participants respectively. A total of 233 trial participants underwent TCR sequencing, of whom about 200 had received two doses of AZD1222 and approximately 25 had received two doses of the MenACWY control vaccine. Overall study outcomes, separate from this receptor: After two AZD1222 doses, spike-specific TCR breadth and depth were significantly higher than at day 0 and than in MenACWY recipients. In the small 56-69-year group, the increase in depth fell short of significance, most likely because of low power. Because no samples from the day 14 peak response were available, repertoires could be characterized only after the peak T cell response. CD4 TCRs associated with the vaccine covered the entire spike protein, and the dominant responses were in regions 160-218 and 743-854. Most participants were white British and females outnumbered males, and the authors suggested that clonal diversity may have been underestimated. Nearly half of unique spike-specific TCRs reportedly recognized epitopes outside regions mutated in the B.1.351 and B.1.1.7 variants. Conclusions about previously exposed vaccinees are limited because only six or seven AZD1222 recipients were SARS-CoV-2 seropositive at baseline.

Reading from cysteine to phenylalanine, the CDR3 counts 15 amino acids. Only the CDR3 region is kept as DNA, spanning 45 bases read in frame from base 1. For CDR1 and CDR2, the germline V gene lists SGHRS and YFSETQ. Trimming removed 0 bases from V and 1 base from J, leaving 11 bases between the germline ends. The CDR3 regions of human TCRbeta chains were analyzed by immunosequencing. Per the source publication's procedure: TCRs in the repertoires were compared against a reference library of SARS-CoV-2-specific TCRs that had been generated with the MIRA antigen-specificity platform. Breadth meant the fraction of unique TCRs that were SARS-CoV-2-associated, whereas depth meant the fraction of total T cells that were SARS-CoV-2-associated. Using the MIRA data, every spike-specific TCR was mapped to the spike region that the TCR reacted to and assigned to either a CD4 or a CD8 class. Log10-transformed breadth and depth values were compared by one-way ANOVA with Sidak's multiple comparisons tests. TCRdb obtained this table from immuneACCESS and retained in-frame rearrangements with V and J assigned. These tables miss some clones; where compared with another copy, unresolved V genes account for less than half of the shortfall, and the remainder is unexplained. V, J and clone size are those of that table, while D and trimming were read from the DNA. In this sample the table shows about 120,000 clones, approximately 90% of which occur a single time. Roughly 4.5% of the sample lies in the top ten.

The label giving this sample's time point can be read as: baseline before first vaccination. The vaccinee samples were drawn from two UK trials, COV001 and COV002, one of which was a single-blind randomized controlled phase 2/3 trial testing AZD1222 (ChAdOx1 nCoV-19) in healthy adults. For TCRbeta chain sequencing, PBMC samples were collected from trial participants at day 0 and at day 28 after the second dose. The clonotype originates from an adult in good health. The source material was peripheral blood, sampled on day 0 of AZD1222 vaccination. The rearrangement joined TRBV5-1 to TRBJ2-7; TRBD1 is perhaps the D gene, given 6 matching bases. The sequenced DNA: TGCGCCAGCAGCTTGGGACAGGATCAATCCTACGAGCAGTACTTC. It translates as CASSLGQDQSYEQYF.